This TCR beta chain was found in a study of cytomegalovirus exposure and HLA in healthy donors (TCRdb year 2017). Looking at the study overall: According to a later analysis, one platform produced both the roughly 110 validation repertoires and the 670 or so repertoires of the first cohort. The study aimed to test whether signatures of past pathogen exposure could be identified by cataloging public T cell receptors. A separate validation cohort of over a hundred different subjects was used in addition to the roughly 700-subject first cohort. High-throughput TCR immunosequencing, statistical association of individual TCRs with disease status, and machine learning were combined to predict cytomegalovirus infection status.

The donors belonged to the validation cohort of around 120 subjects, which was separate from the roughly 700-subject first cohort. Receptor libraries were prepared by the immunoSEQ multiplex PCR assay. The authors' pipeline ran thus. A statistical classification framework was built for diagnosing cytomegalovirus status from the catalog of TCR beta chain sequences. Entries here come from immuneACCESS through TCRdb and include only in-frame sequences with V and J called. Some clones fail to appear in such tables; in the studies checked, an unresolved V gene covers under half of the shortfall, and the cause of the remainder is unknown. D and trimming come from the DNA, and the V and J calls and clone size come from that table. The sample table records 150,000 or so clones; about 85% of these occur just once. Around 2% of the sample rests with the top ten. About this clone: Its target antigen remains unknown. The input lacks base qualities; no much larger clone sits a single base away.

Reading the germline V gene gives CDR1 MRHNA and CDR2 SNTAGT. From the cysteine up to the phenylalanine, the CDR3 has a length of 14 residues. The retained sequence is limited to the CDR3, 42 bases, with the frame set at the first base. The germline V and J ends show losses of 6 bases and 6 bases respectively, and no gene match explains 8 bases of the junction. Broader findings and caveats from the paper: Subsequent analysis determined that TCRs grouped into clusters in the first cohort also showed a tendency toward co-occurrence across the 90 to 150 validation repertoires, and approximately 94% of cluster scores exceeded 0. The classifier was reported to diagnose cytomegalovirus status with high specificity and sensitivity in both the original cohort and the validation cohort. A total of fewer than 200 TCR beta chains were listed by the study as associated with cytomegalovirus. It was suggested by the authors that the approach could potentially be generalized to other disease states and immunological phenotypes. In vitro tests confirmed that three of the cytomegalovirus-associated TCR beta chains recognize cytomegalovirus antigens. A later analysis lacked HLA typing for the validation cohort, so it scored co-occurrence in that cohort across all 110 or so repertoires. Most TCR sequences were observed very rarely across donors, whereas some public TCRs were present in many individuals.

The TCR originated in a man between 25 and 39 years old in good health and CMV-seropositive. The chain couples TRBV6-4 to TRBJ2-3; a stretch of 8 junction bases matches TRBD2. Specimen: PBMCs. The DNA sequence is given as TGTGCCAGCAGCCCCGGGACGGGAGGGGATACGCAGTATTTT. This is translated as CASSPGTGGDTQYF.